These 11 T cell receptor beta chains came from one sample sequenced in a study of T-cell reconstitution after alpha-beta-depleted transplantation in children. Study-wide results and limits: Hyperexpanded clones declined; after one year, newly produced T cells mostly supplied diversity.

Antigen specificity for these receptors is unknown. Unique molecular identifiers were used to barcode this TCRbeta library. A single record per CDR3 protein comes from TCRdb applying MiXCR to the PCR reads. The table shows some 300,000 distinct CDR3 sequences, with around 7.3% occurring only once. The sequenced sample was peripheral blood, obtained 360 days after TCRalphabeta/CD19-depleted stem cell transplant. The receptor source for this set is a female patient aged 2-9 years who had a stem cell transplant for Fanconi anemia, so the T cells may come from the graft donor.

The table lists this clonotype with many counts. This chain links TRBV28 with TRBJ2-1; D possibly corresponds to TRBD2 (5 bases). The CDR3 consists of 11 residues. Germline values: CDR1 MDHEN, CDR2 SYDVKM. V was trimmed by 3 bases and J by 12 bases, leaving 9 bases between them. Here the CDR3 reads CASSFSRGQFF. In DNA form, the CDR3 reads TGTGCCAGCAGTTTCAGCCGGGGGCAGTTCTTC.

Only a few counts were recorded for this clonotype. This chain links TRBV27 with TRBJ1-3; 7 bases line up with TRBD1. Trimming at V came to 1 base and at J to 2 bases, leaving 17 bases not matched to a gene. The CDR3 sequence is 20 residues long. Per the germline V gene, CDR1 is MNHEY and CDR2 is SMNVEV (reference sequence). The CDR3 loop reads CASSLYPNHQGDRAGNTIYF. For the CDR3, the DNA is TGTGCCAGCAGTTTATACCCAAATCATCAGGGGGACCGAGCTGGAAACACCATATATTTT.

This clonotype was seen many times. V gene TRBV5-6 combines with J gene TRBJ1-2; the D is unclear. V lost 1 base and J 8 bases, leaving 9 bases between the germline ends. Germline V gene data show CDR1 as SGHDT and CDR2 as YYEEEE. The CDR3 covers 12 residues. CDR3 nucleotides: TGTGCCAGCAGCTTGATTTTTGGAGGCTACACCTTC. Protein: CASSLIFGGYTF.

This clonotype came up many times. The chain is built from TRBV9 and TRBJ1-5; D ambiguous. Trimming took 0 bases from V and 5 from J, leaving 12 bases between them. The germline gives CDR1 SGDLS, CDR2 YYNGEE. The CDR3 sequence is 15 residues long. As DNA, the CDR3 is TGTGCCAGCAGCGTAGCCGAGGCCTTCTATCAGCCCCAGCATTTT. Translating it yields CASSVAEAFYQPQHF.

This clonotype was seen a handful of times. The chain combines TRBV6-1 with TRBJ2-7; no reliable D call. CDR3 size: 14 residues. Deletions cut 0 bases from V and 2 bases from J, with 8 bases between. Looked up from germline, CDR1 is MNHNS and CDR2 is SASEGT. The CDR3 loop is CASSEAGTPYEQYF. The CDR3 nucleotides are TGTGCCAGCAGTGAAGCGGGAACCCCCTACGAGCAGTACTTC.

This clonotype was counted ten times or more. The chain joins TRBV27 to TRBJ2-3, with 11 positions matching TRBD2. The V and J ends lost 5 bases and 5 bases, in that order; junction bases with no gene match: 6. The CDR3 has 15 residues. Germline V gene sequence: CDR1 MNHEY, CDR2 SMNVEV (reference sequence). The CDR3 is CASSPTGLAGDTQYF. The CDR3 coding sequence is TGTGCCAGCAGTCCGACTGGACTAGCGGGAGATACGCAGTATTTT.

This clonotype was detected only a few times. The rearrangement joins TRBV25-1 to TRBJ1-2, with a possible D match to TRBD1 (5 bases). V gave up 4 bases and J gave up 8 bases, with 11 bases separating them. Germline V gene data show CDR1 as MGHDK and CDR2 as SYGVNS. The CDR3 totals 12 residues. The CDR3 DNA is TGTGCCAGCAGTGTTCAGGGAATCGGCTACACCTTC. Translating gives CASSVQGIGYTF.

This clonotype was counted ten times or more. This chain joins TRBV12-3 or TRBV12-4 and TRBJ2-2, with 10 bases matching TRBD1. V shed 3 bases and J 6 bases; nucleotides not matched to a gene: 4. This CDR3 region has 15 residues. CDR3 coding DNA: TGTGCCAGCAGTTTTCGGGACAGGGGTCCCGGGGAGCTGTTTTTT. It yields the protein CASSFRDRGPGELFF.

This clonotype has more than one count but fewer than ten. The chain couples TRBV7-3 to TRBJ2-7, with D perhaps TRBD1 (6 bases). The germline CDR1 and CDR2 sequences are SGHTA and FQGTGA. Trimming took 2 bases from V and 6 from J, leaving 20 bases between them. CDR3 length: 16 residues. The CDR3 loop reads CASSLGTDSPPGEQYF. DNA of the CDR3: TGTGCCAGCAGCTTAGGGACGGACAGTCCTCCCGGCGAGCAGTACTTC.

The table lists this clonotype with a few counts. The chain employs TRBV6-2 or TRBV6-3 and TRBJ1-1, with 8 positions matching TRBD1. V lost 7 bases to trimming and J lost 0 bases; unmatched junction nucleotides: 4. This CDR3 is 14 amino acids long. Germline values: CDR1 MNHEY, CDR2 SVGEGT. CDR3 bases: TGTGCCAGCAACAGGGGGGGGATGAACACTGAAGCTTTCTTT. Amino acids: CASNRGGMNTEAFF.

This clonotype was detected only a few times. This chain's CDR3 is CAISDPRLAGGPRTDTQYF. The CDR3 DNA follows: TGTGCCATCAGTGACCCCAGACTAGCGGGAGGACCCCGCACAGATACGCAGTATTTT. The chain employs TRBV10-3 and TRBJ2-3, with TRBD2 matching over 13 bases. Germline V lookup: CDR1 ENHRY, CDR2 SYGVKD. V lost 3 bases to trimming and J lost 1 base; unmatched junction nucleotides: 10. CDR3 length: 19 amino acids.